This T cell receptor beta chain emerged from a study of OX40 agonist ivuxolimab in advanced cancers. Study results and limitations: The average count of expanded clones was higher among CD8+ T cells than among CD4+. Clonal expansion by week 6 occurred in CD4+ and CD8+ blood T cells (at 0.1 to 3.0 mg/kg).

Only in-frame clones appear in the TCRdb table, and some are missing; sequencing was by immunoSEQ multiplex PCR. The data hold more than 65,000 clones, with about 90% observed a single time. The CDR3 totals 14 residues. Trimming removed 4 bases from V and 2 bases from J, with 9 bases in between. Germline-derived CDR1 and CDR2 are ENHRY and SYGVKD. Details on this clone: What it recognizes is unknown.

This sequence originates from an adult with an advanced solid tumor such as melanoma, head and neck, liver or kidney cancer. The source material was CD4+ or CD8+ T cells sorted from blood, sampled in a trial of the OX40 agonist ivuxolimab. The chain employs TRBV10-3 and TRBJ1-5, with unresolved D. CDR3 in amino acids: CAISVGSGNQPQHF. For the CDR3, the DNA is TGTGCCATCAGTGTGGGCAGCGGCAATCAGCCCCAGCATTTT.